This passage covers 2 T cell receptor beta chains from one sample sequenced in a study of blood T cell repertoires in COVID-19. TCRdb's table, derived via immunoSEQ multiplex PCR, lists solely in-frame clones and lacks some. This sample has about 87,000 clones, with roughly 84% found just once. Sample: peripheral blood. The receptors originated from an elderly woman with acute or convalescent COVID-19.

CDR3 nucleotides: TGTGCCATCGGCTGGAGCGGGGGGGCCAAAAACATTCAGTACTTC. Protein product: CAIGWSGGAKNIQYF. This chain connects TRBV10-3 to TRBJ2-4; 9 bases fit TRBD2. The CDR3 covers 15 residues. From germline, CDR1 is ENHRY and CDR2 SYGVKD. The J segment lost 1 base and the V segment lost 8 bases, leaving 6 bases of the junction unmatched.

The chain combines TRBV14 with TRBJ2-6, with unresolved D. The CDR3 consists of 18 residues. CDR1 is SGHDN and CDR2 is FVKESK in the germline V gene. V dropped 2 bases and J dropped 0 bases, with 14 bases sitting between them. CDR3 DNA sequence: TGTGCCAGCAGCCAAACTAAGTTCCCGATCTCTGGGGCCAACGTCCTGACTTTC. Translation: CASSQTKFPISGANVLTF.